The clone carrying this TCR beta chain was seen a single time. Its antigen is not known. These data are taken from a study of Tregs in tolerant kidney transplant recipients. Study-level results: Expanding Tregs on activated donor B cells appeared to best identify donor-specific TCRbeta clones.

CDR1 is SNHLY and CDR2 is FYNNEI in the germline V gene. V was trimmed by 8 bases and J by 8 bases, leaving 18 bases between them. There are 13 residues in the CDR3. Sequencing used immunoSEQ multiplex PCR; TCRdb keeps in-frame clones, though not all of them. This table has around 61,000 clones, around 80% appearing once. The sample taken for sequencing was CD4+ T cells from blood. The chain joins TRBV2 to TRBJ1-2; tentatively, D is TRBD1 (6 bases). The source of this sequence is a human donor in good health. The CDR3 loop reads CASSRGDTWGYTF. The CDR3 DNA sequence: TGTGCCAGCTCTCGGGGGGACACCTGGGGCTACACCTTC.